This T cell receptor (beta chain) was found in a study of T cells after yellow fever vaccination. Study information: Fractions of low cell number were prepared using SMART-Seq v4 Ultra Low Input.

TCRdb passed the 5' RACE reads through MiXCR, listing each CDR3 protein once. The data show 140,000 to 150,000 distinct CDR3 sequences, with about 6.2% seen just once and under 0.7% held by the top ten. This clonotype was detected once. Its antigen is unknown. A read error may be the cause here, since a much bigger clone is one base away. Overall study results and limits: Post-booster repertoires contained most primary-vaccination clones again (96% CD4, roughly 90% CD8). Clonotypes appearing in both CD4 and CD8 compartments existed, and their share was small. Secondary responses were weaker yet peaked faster, day 5 versus 15.

Germline V gene data show CDR1 as SGDLS and CDR2 as YYNGEE. The CDR3 runs 13 residues. The sample in question was CD4+ T cells sorted from PBMCs, obtained 10 days after the yellow fever booster vaccination. The TCR comes from a man aged 25-40 years who received the YFV17D yellow fever vaccine. V gene TRBV9 combines with J gene TRBJ2-2, with D possibly being TRBD2 (5 bases). The CDR3, as DNA: TGTGCCAGCAGCGTTGACGACACCGGGGAGCTGTCTTTT. Protein product: CASSVDDTGELSF.